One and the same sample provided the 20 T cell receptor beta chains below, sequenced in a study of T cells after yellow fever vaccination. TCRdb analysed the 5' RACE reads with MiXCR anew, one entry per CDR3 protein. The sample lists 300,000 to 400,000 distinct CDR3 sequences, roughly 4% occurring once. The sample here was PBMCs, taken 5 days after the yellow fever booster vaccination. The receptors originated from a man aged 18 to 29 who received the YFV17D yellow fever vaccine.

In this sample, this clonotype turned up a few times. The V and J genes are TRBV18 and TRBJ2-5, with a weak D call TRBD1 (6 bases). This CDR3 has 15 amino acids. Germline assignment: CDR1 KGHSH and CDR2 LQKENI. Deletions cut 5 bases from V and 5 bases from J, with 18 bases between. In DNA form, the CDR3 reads TGTGCCAGCTCATCTTCGAAACAGGGTGGGGAGACCCAGTACTTC. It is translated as CASSSSKQGGETQYF.

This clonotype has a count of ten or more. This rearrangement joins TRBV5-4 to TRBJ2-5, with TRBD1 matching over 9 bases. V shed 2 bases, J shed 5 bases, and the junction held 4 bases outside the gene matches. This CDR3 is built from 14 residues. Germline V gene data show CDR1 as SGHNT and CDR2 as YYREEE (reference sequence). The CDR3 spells CASSLQGALETQYF. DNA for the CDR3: TGTGCCAGCAGCTTACAGGGGGCGCTGGAGACCCAGTACTTC.

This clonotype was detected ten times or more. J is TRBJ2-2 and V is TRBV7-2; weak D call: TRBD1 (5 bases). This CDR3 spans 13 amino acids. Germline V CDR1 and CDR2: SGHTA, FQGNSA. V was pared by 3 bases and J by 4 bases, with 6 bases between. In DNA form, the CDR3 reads TGTGCCAGCAGCTTCAGGGTCACCGGGGAGCTGTTTTTT. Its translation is CASSFRVTGELFF.

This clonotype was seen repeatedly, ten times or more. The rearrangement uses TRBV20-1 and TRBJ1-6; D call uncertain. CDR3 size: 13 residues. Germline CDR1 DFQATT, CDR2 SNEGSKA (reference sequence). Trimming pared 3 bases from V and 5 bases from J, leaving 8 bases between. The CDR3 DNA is TGCAGTGCTAGGCCGCAGAATAATTCACCCCTCCACTTT. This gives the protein CSARPQNNSPLHF.

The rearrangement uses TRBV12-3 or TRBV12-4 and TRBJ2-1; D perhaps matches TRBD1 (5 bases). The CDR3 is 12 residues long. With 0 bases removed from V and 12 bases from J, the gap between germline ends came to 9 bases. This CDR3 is CASSLAGERQFF. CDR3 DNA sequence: TGTGCCAGCAGTTTAGCAGGGGAAAGGCAGTTCTTC.

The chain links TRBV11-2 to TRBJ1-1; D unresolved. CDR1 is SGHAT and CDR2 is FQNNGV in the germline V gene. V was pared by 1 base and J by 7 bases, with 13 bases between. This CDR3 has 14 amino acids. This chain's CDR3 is CASSLVGWIGEAFF. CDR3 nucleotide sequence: TGTGCCAGCAGCTTAGTGGGCTGGATTGGTGAAGCTTTCTTT.

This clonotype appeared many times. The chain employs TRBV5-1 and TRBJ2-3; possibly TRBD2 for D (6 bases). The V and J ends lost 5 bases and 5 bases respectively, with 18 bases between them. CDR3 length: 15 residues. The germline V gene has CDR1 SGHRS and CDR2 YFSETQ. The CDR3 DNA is TGCGCCAGCAGATCCTCCCCGGGGGAGAAAGATACGCAGTATTTT. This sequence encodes CASRSSPGEKDTQYF.

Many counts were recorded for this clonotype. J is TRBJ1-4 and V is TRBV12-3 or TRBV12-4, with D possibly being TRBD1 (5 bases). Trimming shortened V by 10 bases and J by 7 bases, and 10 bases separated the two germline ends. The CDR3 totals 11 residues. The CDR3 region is CATGRSEKLFF. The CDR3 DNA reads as TGTGCCACGGGGCGGAGTGAAAAACTGTTTTTT.

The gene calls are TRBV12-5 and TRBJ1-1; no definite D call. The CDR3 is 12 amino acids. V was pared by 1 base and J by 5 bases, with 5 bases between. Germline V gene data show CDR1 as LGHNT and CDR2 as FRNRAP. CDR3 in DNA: TGTGCTAGTGGTTTGGCTCGGACTGAAGCTTTCTTT. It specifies CASGLARTEAFF.

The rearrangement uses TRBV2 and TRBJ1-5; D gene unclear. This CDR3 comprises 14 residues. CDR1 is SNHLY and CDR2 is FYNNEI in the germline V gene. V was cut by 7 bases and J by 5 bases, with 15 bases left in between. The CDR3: CASKMGSTYQPQHF. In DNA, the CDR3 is TGTGCCAGCAAAATGGGCAGTACCTATCAGCCCCAGCATTTT.

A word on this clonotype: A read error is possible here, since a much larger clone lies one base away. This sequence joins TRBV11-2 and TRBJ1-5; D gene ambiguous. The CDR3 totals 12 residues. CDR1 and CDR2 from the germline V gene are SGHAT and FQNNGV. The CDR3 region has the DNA TGTGCCAGCAGCACGAGCAATCAGACCCAGCATTTT. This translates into CASSTSNQTQHF.

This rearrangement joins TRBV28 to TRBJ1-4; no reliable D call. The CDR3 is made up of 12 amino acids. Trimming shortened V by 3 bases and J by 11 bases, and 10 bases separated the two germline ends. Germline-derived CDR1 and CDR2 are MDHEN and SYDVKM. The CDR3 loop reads CASSFGSWKLFF. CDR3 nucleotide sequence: TGTGCCAGCAGTTTCGGTTCCTGGAAACTGTTTTTT.

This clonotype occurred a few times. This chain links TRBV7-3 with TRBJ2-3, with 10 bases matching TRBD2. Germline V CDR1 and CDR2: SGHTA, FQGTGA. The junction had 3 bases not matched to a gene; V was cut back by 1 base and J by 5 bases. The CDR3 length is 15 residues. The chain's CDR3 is CASSLKAGGKDTQYF. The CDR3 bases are TGTGCCAGCAGCTTAAAAGCGGGGGGGAAAGATACGCAGTATTTT.

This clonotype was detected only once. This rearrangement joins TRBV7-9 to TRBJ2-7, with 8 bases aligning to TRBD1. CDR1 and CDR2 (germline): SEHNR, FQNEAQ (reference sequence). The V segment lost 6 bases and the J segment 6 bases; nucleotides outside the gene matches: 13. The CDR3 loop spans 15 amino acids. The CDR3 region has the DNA TGTGCCAGCAGAACGGGGACAGGTGGCCCAACCGAGCAGTACTTC. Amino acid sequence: CASRTGTGGPTEQYF.

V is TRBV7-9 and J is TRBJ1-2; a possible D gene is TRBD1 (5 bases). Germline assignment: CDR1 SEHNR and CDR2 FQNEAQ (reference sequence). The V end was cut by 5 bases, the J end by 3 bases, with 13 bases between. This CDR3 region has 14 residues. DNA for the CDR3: TGTGCCAGCAGCCCTGGGGGTAATGACTATGGCTACACCTTC. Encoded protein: CASSPGGNDYGYTF.

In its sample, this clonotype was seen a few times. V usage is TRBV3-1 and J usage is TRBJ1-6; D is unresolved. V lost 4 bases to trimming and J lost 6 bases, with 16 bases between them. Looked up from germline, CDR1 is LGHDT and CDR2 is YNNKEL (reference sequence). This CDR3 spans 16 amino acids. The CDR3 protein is CASSRAGPMGNSPLHF. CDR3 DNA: TGTGCCAGCAGCCGTGCCGGGCCTATGGGTAATTCACCCCTCCACTTT.

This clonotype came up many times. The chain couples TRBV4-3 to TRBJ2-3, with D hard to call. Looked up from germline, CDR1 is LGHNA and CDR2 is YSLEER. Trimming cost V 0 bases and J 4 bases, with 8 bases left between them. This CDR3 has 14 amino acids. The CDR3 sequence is CASSQDRLADTQYF. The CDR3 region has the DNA TGCGCCAGCAGCCAAGATAGGCTCGCAGATACGCAGTATTTT.

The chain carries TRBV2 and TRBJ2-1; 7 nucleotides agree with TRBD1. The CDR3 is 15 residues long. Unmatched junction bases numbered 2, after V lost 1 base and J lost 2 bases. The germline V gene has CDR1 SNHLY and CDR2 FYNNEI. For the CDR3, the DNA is TGTGCCAGCAGTGAAGAGACAGGGACCTACAATGAGCAGTTCTTC. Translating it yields CASSEETGTYNEQFF.

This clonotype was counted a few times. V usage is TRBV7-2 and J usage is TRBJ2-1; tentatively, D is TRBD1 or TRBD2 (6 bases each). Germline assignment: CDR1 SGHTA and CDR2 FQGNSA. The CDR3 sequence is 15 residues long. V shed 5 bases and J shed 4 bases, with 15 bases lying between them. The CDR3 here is CASSPQGGWYNEQFF. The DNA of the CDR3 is TGTGCCAGCAGCCCCCAAGGGGGGTGGTACAATGAGCAGTTCTTC. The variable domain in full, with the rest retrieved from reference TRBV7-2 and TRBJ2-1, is GAGVSQSPSNKVTEKGKDVELRCDPISGHTALYWYRQSLGQGLEFLIYFQGNSAPDKSGLPSDRFSAERTGGSVSTLTIQRTQQEDSAVYLCASSPQGGWYNEQFFGPGTRLTVL.

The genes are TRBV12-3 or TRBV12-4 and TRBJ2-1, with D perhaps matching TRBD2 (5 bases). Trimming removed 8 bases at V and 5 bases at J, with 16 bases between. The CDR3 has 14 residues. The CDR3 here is CASHTGLFDNEQFF. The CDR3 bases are TGTGCCAGCCATACTGGACTGTTTGACAATGAGCAGTTCTTC.